The 9 T cell receptor beta chains presented below share a single source sample, sequenced in a study of blood T cell repertoires in COVID-19. TCRdb keeps only in-frame clones here, not all; method: immunoSEQ multiplex PCR. The sample holds roughly 34,000 clones, about 87% seen once. Sequenced input: peripheral blood. Source of these receptors: a man older than 75 with active COVID-19.

The chain links TRBV6-2 or TRBV6-3 to TRBJ1-1; TRBD1 agrees at 8 bases. Looked up from germline, CDR1 is MNHEY and CDR2 is SVGEGT. The CDR3 runs 18 residues. V trimming: 0 bases; J trimming: 1 base; junction bases outside the gene matches: 10. The CDR3 sequence is CASSYSIVFGQGNTEAFF. The CDR3 DNA is TGTGCCAGCAGTTACTCGATAGTCTTCGGACAGGGGAACACTGAAGCTTTCTTT.

A few counts support this clone. This sequence joins TRBV7-2 and TRBJ2-7, with 9 bases fitting TRBD2. CDR1 and CDR2 from the germline V gene are SGHTA and FQGNSA. The trim removed 5 bases at V and 11 bases at J, leaving 16 bases unmatched. This CDR3 has 15 residues. As DNA, the CDR3 is TGTGCCAGCAGCCCGCAGGGCGGGAGGGGGGAGAGGGAGTACTTC. It translates to CASSPQGGRGEREYF.

The chain combines TRBV2 with TRBJ2-7; D not resolved. V lost 8 bases and J 6 bases, leaving 14 bases between the germline ends. The CDR3 is 12 amino acids. CDR1 and CDR2 (germline): SNHLY, FYNNEI. CDR3: CASAGDPVEQYF. CDR3 coding DNA: TGTGCCAGCGCAGGCGATCCGGTCGAGCAGTACTTC.

The chain employs TRBV6-6 and TRBJ2-2; 9 bases agree with TRBD2. This CDR3 comprises 16 residues. J lost 4 bases, V lost 6 bases, and 9 bases had no gene match. CDR1 is MNHNY, CDR2 SVGAGI, per germline (reference sequence). Written as DNA, the CDR3 is TGTGCCAGCAGCCCGCCGGGCGGGAGGGCCACCGGGGAGCTGTTTTTT. Amino acid sequence: CASSPPGGRATGELFF.

The chain is built from TRBV6-5 and TRBJ2-5, with 9 bases that match TRBD1. CDR3 size: 15 residues. Trimming took 4 bases from V and 4 from J; bases not matched to a gene: 7. CDR1 and CDR2 from the germline V gene are MNHEY and SVGAGI. As DNA, the CDR3 is TGTGCCAGCAGTTCCGACAGGGGGAGTATAGAGACCCAGTACTTC. Protein: CASSSDRGSIETQYF.

This clone was seen more than once but under ten times. This rearrangement joins TRBV2 to TRBJ2-5; 8 bases are shared with TRBD2. J lost 5 bases, V lost 3 bases, and 5 bases had no gene match. Germline values: CDR1 SNHLY, CDR2 FYNNEI. The CDR3 contains 14 residues. CDR3 loop: CASSDSSGGETQYF. The CDR3 nucleotides are TGTGCCAGCAGTGATTCATCGGGAGGGGAGACCCAGTACTTC.

The chain links TRBV4-1 to TRBJ2-7; D is unresolved. V lost 4 bases to trimming and J lost 1 base, with 14 bases between them. Germline V gene data show CDR1 as MGHRA and CDR2 as YSYEKL. This CDR3 has 15 amino acids. CDR3 nucleotides: TGCGCCAGCAGCCCCCAGGATGGCCTTTCCTACGAGCAGTACTTC. Its protein is CASSPQDGLSYEQYF.

V usage is TRBV3-1 (or the pseudogene TRBV3-2) and J usage is TRBJ2-4, with TRBD2 identical over 14 bases. Germline V gene lookup returns CDR1 LGHDT and CDR2 YNNKEL (reference sequence). The CDR3 is 19 residues long. V gave up 5 bases and J gave up 6 bases; unmatched junction bases: 15. The CDR3 nucleotides read TGTGCCAGCAGCTCGACTAGCGGGAGGGCCTTGGGACCGGCAAACATTCAGTACTTC. Protein sequence: CASSSTSGRALGPANIQYF.

CDR3 DNA: TGTGCCATCGCTGCGGGGGGACGGGATGAGCAGTTCTTC. This sequence encodes CAIAAGGRDEQFF. The chain carries TRBV10-3 and TRBJ2-1; 8 nucleotides line up with TRBD2. The CDR3 spans 13 residues. Germline values: CDR1 ENHRY, CDR2 SYGVKD. Losses at the gene ends were 8 bases for V and 8 bases for J; bases not matched to a gene: 8.